Reported below is one T cell receptor beta chain. CDR1 is SGHTA and CDR2 is FQGNSA in the germline V gene. The CDR3 contains 17 residues. Trimming removed 5 bases from V and 3 bases from J, with 20 bases in between. This specimen belongs to a study of T cells in Graves' hyperthyroidism and ophthalmopathy. Amplified TCR beta CDR3 regions came from RNA transcripts. First-round RT-PCR with HTBI primers amplified the TCR CDR3 region. From the multiplex PCR reads, TCRdb called clonotypes with MiXCR, one entry per CDR3 protein. The sample includes approximately 570,000 distinct CDR3 sequences, less than 20% of them seen just once.

The chain recombines TRBV7-2 with TRBJ1-5, with D maybe TRBD1 (5 bases). The sequenced material came from blood. The TCR comes from a man aged 35 to 55 with Graves' ophthalmopathy. The DNA for the CDR3 is TGTGCCAGCAGCCCGACCTCAGCAGGGATTACCAATCAGCCCCAGCATTTT. It translates to CASSPTSAGITNQPQHF.